This TCR beta chain comes out of a study of prognosis after radiotherapy for stage I lung cancer. Study at large: None of the non-small cell lung cancer patients was considered medically operable. Study conclusions and caveats: Any tumor specificity that the expanded TCR clones may have had was not determined. After stereotactic body radiation therapy, unique TCR clone counts dropped from a median of around 10,000 to 6,500.

In its sample, this clonotype was seen many times. The antigen is not known. TCR beta CDR3 was amplified from genomic DNA by two-round multiplex PCR. First-round PCR, the initial amplification, used primers specific to each TRBV and TRBJ gene. TCRdb redid the calling of the multiplex PCR reads with MiXCR, one entry per CDR3 protein. The data contain 50,000 to 75,000 distinct CDR3 sequences, about 26% of them seen just once; the ten biggest clones take up roughly 7.5%. The sample in question was PBMCs, obtained before or after stereotactic body radiation therapy (not recorded which). The receptor comes from a donor aged 50 or older with non-small cell lung cancer.

CDR3 nucleotide sequence: TGTGCCAGCAGCCTCACACTCCGGAGGGCTTCACCCCTCCACTTT. Translation gives CASSLTLRRASPLHF. The chain recombines TRBV3-1 with TRBJ1-6; D remains unclear. V was cut by 4 bases and J by 9 bases, with 16 bases left in between. The CDR3 is made up of 15 amino acids. In germline, CDR1 is LGHDT, CDR2 YNNKEL (reference sequence).